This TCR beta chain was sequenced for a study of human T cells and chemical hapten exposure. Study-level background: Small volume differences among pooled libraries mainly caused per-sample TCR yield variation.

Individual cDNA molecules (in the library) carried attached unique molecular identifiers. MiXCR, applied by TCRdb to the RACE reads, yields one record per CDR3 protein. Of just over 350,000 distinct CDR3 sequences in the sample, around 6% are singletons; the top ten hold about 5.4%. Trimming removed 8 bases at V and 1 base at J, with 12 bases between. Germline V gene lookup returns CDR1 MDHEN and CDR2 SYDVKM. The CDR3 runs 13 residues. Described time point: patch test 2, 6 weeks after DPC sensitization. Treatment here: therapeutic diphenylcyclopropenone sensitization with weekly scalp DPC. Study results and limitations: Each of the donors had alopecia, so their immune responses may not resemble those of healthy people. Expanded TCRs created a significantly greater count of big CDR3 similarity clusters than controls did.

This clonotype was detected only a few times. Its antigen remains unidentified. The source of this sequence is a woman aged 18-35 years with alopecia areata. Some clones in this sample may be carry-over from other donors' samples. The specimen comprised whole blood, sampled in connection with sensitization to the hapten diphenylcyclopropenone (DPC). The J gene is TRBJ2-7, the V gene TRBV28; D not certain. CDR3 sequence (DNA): TGTGCCAGCCTTACGTTGGGGTCCTACGAGCAGTACTTC. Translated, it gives CASLTLGSYEQYF.